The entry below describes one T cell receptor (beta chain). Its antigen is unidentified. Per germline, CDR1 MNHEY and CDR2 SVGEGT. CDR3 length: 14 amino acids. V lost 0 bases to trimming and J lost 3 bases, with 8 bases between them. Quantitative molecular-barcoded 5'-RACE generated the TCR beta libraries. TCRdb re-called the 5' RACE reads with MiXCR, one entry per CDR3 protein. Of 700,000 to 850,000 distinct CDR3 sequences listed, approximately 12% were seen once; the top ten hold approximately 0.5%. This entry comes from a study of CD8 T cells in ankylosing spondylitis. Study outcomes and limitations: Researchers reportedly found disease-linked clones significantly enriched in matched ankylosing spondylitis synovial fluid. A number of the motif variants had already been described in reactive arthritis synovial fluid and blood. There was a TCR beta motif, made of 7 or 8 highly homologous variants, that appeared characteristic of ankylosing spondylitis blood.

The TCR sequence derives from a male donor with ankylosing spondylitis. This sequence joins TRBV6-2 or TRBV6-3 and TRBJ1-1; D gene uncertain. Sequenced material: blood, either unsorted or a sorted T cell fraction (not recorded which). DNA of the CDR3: TGTGCCAGCAGTTACTCGAGTAGGGACACTGAAGCTTTCTTT. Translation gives CASSYSSRDTEAFF.